What follows is one T cell receptor beta chain and its context. The source of the sample is a study of T cell repertoires in cytomegalovirus infection. Via MiXCR, TCRdb re-called the reads, giving one row per CDR3 protein. Of approximately 750,000 distinct CDR3 sequences listed, 35% to 45% are singletons. The V gene lost 6 bases and the J gene lost 10 bases, with 28 bases spanning the gap. The CDR3 is made up of 17 amino acids. The TCR sequence derives from a human donor in good health (CMV status not recorded). Some clones in this sample may be carry-over from other donors' samples. Specimen: PBMCs. The chain is built from TRBV12-3 or TRBV12-4 and TRBJ2-1; weak D call: TRBD2 (6 bases). CDR3 protein: CASSYPSSGPDSGEQFF. The CDR3 nucleotides read TGTGCCAGCAGCTACCCCTCAAGCGGGCCAGATTCAGGAGAGCAGTTCTTC.